This T cell receptor (beta chain) was identified during a study of OX40 agonist ivuxolimab in advanced cancers. This CDR3 contains 14 residues. Losses at the gene ends were 8 bases for V and 4 bases for J; bases not matched to a gene: 10. CDR1 and CDR2 from the germline V gene are SGHTA and FQGNSA. The method was immunoSEQ multiplex PCR; TCRdb's version includes in-frame clones alone and lacks a portion of them. The sample has about 66,000 clones, around 87% seen once. The sample here was CD4+ or CD8+ T cells sorted from blood, taken in a trial of the OX40 agonist ivuxolimab. This sequence was found in an adult with an advanced solid tumor such as melanoma, head and neck, liver or kidney cancer. The chain carries TRBV7-2 and TRBJ1-1; 7 nucleotides match TRBD1. In DNA, the CDR3 is TGTGCCAGCGGCTACAGGGGAGGAGGCACTGAAGCTTTCTTT. The encoded protein is CASGYRGGGTEAFF.